This T cell receptor (beta chain) was recorded in a study of T cell changes during pregnancy in multiple sclerosis. The germline CDR1 and CDR2 sequences are SGHNT and YYREEE (reference sequence). The junction had 3 bases not matched to a gene; V was cut back by 0 bases and J by 4 bases. CDR3 length equals 15 residues. Profiling relied on immunoSEQ multiplex PCR, and the TCRdb table lists in-frame clones only, not all of them. The data show some 87,000 clones, about 92% seen once. This clonotype originated in a female donor with multiple sclerosis, enrolled in a pregnancy study. This specimen was peripheral blood, taken in the first trimester of pregnancy. This chain joins TRBV5-4 and TRBJ2-1; 8 nucleotides agree with TRBD2. CDR3 protein: CASSLGGLGYNEQFF. CDR3 sequence (DNA): TGTGCCAGCAGCTTGGGGGGACTAGGGTACAATGAGCAGTTCTTC.